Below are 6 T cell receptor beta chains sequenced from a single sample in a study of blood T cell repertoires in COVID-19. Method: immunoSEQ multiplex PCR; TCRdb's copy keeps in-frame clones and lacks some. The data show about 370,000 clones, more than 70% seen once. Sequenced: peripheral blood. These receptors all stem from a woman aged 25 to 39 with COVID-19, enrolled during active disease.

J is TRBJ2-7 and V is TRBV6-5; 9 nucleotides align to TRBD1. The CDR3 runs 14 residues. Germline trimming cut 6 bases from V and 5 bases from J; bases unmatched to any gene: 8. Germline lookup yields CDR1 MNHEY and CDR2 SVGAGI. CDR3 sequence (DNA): TGTGCCAGCAGGGACAGGGGCCTTGGGGACGAGCAGTACTTC. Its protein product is CASRDRGLGDEQYF.

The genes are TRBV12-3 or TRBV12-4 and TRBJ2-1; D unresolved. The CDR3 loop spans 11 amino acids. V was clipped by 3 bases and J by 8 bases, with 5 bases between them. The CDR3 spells CASSFSYEQFF. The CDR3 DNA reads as TGTGCCAGCAGTTTTAGCTATGAGCAGTTCTTC.

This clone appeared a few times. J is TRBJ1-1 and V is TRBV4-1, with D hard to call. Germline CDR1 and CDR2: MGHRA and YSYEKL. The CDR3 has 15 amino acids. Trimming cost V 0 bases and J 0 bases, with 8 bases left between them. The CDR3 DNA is TGCGCCAGCAGCCAAGAACTGGGCTTGAACACTGAAGCTTTCTTT. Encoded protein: CASSQELGLNTEAFF.

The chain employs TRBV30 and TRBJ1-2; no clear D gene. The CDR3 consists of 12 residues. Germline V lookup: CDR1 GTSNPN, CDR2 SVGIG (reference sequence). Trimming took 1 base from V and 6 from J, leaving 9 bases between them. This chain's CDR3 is CAWSAVRDGYTF. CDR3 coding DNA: TGTGCCTGGAGTGCTGTCCGGGATGGCTACACCTTC.

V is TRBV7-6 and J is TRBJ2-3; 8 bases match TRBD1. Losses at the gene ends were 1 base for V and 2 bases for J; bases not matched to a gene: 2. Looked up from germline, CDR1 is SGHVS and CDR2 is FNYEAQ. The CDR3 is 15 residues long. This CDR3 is CASSLGTGSTDTQYF. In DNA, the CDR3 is TGTGCCAGCAGCTTAGGGACAGGGTCCACAGATACGCAGTATTTT.

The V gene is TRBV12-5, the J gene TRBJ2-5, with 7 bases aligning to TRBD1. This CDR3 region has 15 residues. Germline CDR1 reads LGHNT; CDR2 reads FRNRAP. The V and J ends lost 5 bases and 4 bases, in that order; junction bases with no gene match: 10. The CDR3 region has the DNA TGTGCTAGTGGTACCCGGGACAGTGGGAGAGAGACCCAGTACTTC. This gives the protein CASGTRDSGRETQYF.